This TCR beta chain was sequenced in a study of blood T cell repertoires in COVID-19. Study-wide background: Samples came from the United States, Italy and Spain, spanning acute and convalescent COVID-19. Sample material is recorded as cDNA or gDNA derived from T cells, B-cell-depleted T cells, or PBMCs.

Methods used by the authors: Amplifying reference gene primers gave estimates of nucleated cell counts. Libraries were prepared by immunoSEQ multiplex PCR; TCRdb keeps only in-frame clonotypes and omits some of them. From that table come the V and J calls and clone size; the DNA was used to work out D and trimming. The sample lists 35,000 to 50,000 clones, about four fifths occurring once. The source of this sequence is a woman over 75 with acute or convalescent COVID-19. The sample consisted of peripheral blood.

The CDR3 sequence is CASSFPGQGNTIYF. The CDR3 DNA is TGTGCCAGCAGCTTTCCCGGACAGGGAAACACCATATATTTT. The rearrangement uses TRBV7-9 and TRBJ1-3; D perhaps matches TRBD1 (6 bases). This CDR3 is built from 14 residues. V lost 3 bases and J lost 4, with 10 bases in between. Looked up from germline, CDR1 is SEHNR and CDR2 is FQNEAQ (reference sequence).